The text below deals with one TCR beta chain. This clonotype came up many times. No cognate antigen has been identified for it. Nothing much larger sits one base from this clone, and base qualities are not available. The sample belongs to a study of human T cells and chemical hapten exposure (dated by TCRdb to 2020 to 2022). Some background on the complete study: For sensitization, 2% DPC in acetone was applied to an approximately 2 cm by approximately 2 cm area of upper inner arm skin. The libraries were sequenced as a pool, and the TCR yield per sample differed mostly because of small variations in library volumes within the pool. Patch tests used Finn chambers with 0.01% DPC on the upper back, scored after 6 days by International Contact Dermatitis Research Group standards. Throughout the study period of around 25 weeks, patients also received therapeutic DPC doses to the scalp every week. The study tracked peripheral blood TCR repertoire changes in vivo during primary and secondary sensitization to the hapten diphenylcyclopropenone (DPC) in alopecia patients. Blood samples were taken from patients before sensitization (week 0) and at 2, 6 and about 24 weeks after DPC sensitization. Twenty-nine alopecia patients provided blood for TCR sequencing at one to four time points (pre-sensitization, 2, 6 and 24 weeks). Most of the patients in the cohort were female, and the cohort covered alopecia areata with under or over 50% scalp involvement, alopecia totalis and alopecia universalis.

The time point tag for this specimen amounts to: patch test 1, 2 weeks after DPC sensitization. Per the publication, the treatment or condition label means: therapeutic diphenylcyclopropenone sensitization with weekly scalp DPC. At every patch-test visit, the blood draw took place before the patch test was put on. Eligible patients were aged 18 to 70, diagnosed with alopecia, deemed suitable for DPC therapy, and excluded if pregnant. Total RNA was isolated from unfractionated whole blood collected in Tempus Blood RNA tubes. The research as a whole found: The number of TCRs above 1 in 1000 frequency did not change with DPC sensitization; there was no evidence of global repertoire structure alterations. A positive correlation was found between the number of PT1 expanded TCRs and patch test score, with significance reached at thresholds 8, 16 and 32 but not 4. Expanded TCRs formed significantly more large CDR3 similarity clusters than pre-sensitization or healthy control sets, consistent with antigen-driven responses. After repeated subsampling, changes were observed in the strength of the expansion versus patch-test correlation and in the threshold at which the correlation became significant. All patients had alopecia, a presumed autoimmune disease, so their immune response might differ from that of healthy individuals.

Library preparation was by RACE. Data came from a NextSeq 500. During library preparation, unique molecular identifiers were attached to individual cDNA molecules so that TCRs could be counted in a quantitative, reproducible way. For every blood RNA sample, sequencing covered both the TCR alpha and TCR beta chains. On the authors' methods: The median number of TCRs per sample was 95,638, ranging from about 23,224 to 700,000. V, J and CDR3 annotation of the TCR reads was carried out using the Decombinator software suite. To make PS versus PT1 abundance plots, every sample was subsampled to the same number of TCRs (28,000). Expanded TCRs were defined as absent before sensitization and observed at least eight times at the 2-week time point. The public reads were quality trimmed at Q25 with fastp and then assembled into clones with MiXCR by TCRdb, keeping productive beta chains. Every CDR3 protein is listed once, alongside the most common genes and DNA of its rows. TCRdb's processing, not the authors', yielded these V and J calls. Within this sample are 300,000 to 450,000 distinct CDR3 sequences, with about 4.8% of them counted one time only. The ten largest clones represent 2% to 2.5% of the sample.

The CDR3, from cysteine to phenylalanine, totals 15 residues. Only CDR3 DNA remains: 45 bases, in frame from the first base. V is cut by 1 base and J by 2 bases, and the space between the germline ends is 9 bases. Sequences SNHLY (CDR1) and FYNNEI (CDR2) are obtained from the germline V gene. The TCR comes from a woman aged 50 to 60 with alopecia areata. Some clones in this sample may be carry-over from other donors' samples. The chain employs TRBV2 and TRBJ2-1; matching of 5 bases hints at TRBD1 as the D gene. The input for sequencing was whole blood, taken in connection with sensitization to the hapten diphenylcyclopropenone (DPC). CDR3 protein: CASSEGGSPYNEQFF. The DNA sequence is TGTGCCAGCAGTGAAGGGGGCAGTCCCTACAATGAGCAGTTCTTC.